This passage covers 28 T cell receptor beta chains from one sample sequenced in a study of T cell responses to AZD1222 COVID-19 vaccine (dated by TCRdb to about 2021). This specimen's time point label, per the study, means: baseline before first vaccination. The library was generated by the immunoSEQ multiplex PCR assay. The table comes from immuneACCESS by way of TCRdb, which keeps in-frame sequences with V and J called. Part of the clones is missing from these tables; in studies checked, under half for an unresolved V gene and the rest for unknown reasons. The sample contains about 96,000 clones, around 90% of them found a single time. The ten most abundant clones make up approximately 30% of the sample. This specimen consisted of peripheral blood, obtained on day 0 of AZD1222 vaccination. The receptors derive from an adult in good health.

The rearrangement links TRBV18 to TRBJ1-2; D is unresolved. The V gene's germline CDR1 is KGHSH and CDR2 LQKENI. CDR3 size: 14 residues. V was pared by 3 bases and J by 2 bases, with 10 bases between. CDR3 sequence: CASSPPDTNYGYTF. The CDR3 nucleotides are TGTGCCAGCTCACCGCCAGACACAAACTATGGCTACACCTTC.

The chain recombines TRBV28 with TRBJ2-7; TRBD1 agrees at 7 bases. Trimming took 11 bases from V and 1 from J; bases not matched to a gene: 5. CDR1 is MDHEN, CDR2 SYDVKM, per germline. CDR3 length equals 12 residues. CDR3 sequence reads: CASQQGSYEQYF. For the CDR3, the DNA is TGTGCCTCACAACAGGGGTCCTACGAGCAGTACTTC.

The V call is TRBV27, the J call TRBJ1-4; D is unresolved. This CDR3 is 14 amino acids long. In germline, CDR1 is MNHEY, CDR2 SMNVEV (reference sequence). Trimming pared 5 bases from V and 6 bases from J, leaving 13 bases between. Here the CDR3 reads CASSGWDGDEKLFF. CDR3 nucleotide sequence: TGTGCCAGCAGTGGGTGGGATGGAGATGAAAAACTGTTTTTT.

The rearrangement joins TRBV6-5 to TRBJ1-2, with D perhaps matching TRBD1 (5 bases). Trimming took off 6 bases at V and 6 bases at J, with 17 bases between the two ends. Looked up from germline, CDR1 is MNHEY and CDR2 is SVGAGI. The CDR3 extends over 14 amino acids. The DNA for the CDR3 is TGTGCCAGCAGGCCCCATGCTGGGGGGAATGGCTACACCTTC. It translates to CASRPHAGGNGYTF.

This sequence joins TRBV19 and TRBJ1-5; D possibly corresponds to TRBD1 (6 bases). Trimming took off 3 bases at V and 8 bases at J, with 20 bases between the two ends. Germline CDR1 is LNHDA and CDR2 is SQIVND (reference sequence). The CDR3 totals 16 residues. The CDR3 region is CASSIKGRGLGEPQHF. The CDR3 nucleotides read TGTGCCAGTAGTATTAAGGGCAGGGGACTCGGGGAGCCCCAGCATTTT.

The CDR3 nucleotides are TGTGCCAGCAGCGGGGGACTAGCGGTGAACACCGGGGAGCTGTTTTTT. Protein sequence: CASSGGLAVNTGELFF. V gene TRBV7-6 combines with J gene TRBJ2-2; TRBD2 matches 11 bases. With V trimmed by 5 bases and J by 1 base, 3 bases remained unmatched. This CDR3 is built from 16 residues. Germline V CDR1 and CDR2: SGHVS, FNYEAQ. Drawing the rest from reference TRBV7-6 and TRBJ2-2, the complete variable domain is GAGVSQSPRYKVTKRGQDVALRCDPISGHVSLYWYRQALGQGPEFLTYFNYEAQQDKSGLPNDRFSAERPEGSISTLTIQRTEQRDSAMYRCASSGGLAVNTGELFFGEGSRLTVL.

This chain uses TRBV3-1 (or the pseudogene TRBV3-2) with TRBJ1-1; perhaps TRBD1 as D (6 bases). Germline V lookup: CDR1 LGHDT, CDR2 YNNKEL (reference sequence). The CDR3 length is 17 residues. The V end lost 1 base, the J end lost 3 bases, and 18 bases lay between the germline ends. Here the CDR3 reads CASSQVGGTPCHTEAFF. The DNA of the CDR3 is TGTGCCAGCAGCCAAGTTGGAGGGACACCCTGCCACACTGAAGCTTTCTTT.

The chain joins TRBV9 to TRBJ2-2; 8 bases fit TRBD1. The CDR3 totals 16 residues. Germline trimming cut 3 bases from V and 4 bases from J; bases unmatched to any gene: 8. Per the germline V gene, CDR1 is SGDLS and CDR2 is YYNGEE. CDR3: CASSADRGWVTGELFF. CDR3 nucleotide sequence: TGTGCCAGCAGCGCCGACAGGGGATGGGTCACCGGGGAGCTGTTTTTT.

The V call is TRBV10-3, the J call TRBJ2-1; unclear D gene. The CDR3 covers 13 residues. CDR1 is ENHRY and CDR2 is SYGVKD in the germline V gene. V lost 4 bases and J 2 bases, leaving 6 bases between the germline ends. CDR3: CAISGPPYNEQFF. The DNA of the CDR3 is TGTGCCATCAGTGGGCCACCCTACAATGAGCAGTTCTTC.

In this sample, this clone turned up a few times. The gene calls are TRBV6-5 and TRBJ1-1; 7 nucleotides agree with TRBD1. CDR1 and CDR2 (germline): MNHEY, SVGAGI. This CDR3 has 14 amino acids. Losses at the gene ends were 6 bases for V and 0 bases for J; bases not matched to a gene: 4. The CDR3 DNA sequence: TGTGCCAGCAGGTCACAGGGGCTGAACACTGAAGCTTTCTTT. This encodes CASRSQGLNTEAFF.

The chain is built from TRBV19 and TRBJ1-5; D unclear. Between the trimmed V and J ends, which lost 7 bases and 6 bases, there was a span of 16 bases. The CDR3 length is 14 residues. CDR1 and CDR2 (germline): LNHDA, SQIVND (reference sequence). CDR3 protein: CASTQVGLGQPQHF. CDR3 sequence (DNA): TGTGCCAGTACCCAGGTAGGGCTTGGTCAGCCCCAGCATTTT.

The V and J genes are TRBV7-2 and TRBJ2-3, with a possible D match to TRBD2 (5 bases). The CDR3 loop spans 14 amino acids. CDR1 and CDR2 from the germline V gene are SGHTA and FQGNSA. Deletions cut 1 base from V and 6 bases from J, with 11 bases between. The CDR3 protein is CASSLVPSGDTQYF. The CDR3, as DNA: TGTGCCAGCAGCTTAGTCCCTTCGGGGGATACGCAGTATTTT.

The chain joins TRBV28 to TRBJ2-6; 7 positions match TRBD1. Germline V gene lookup returns CDR1 MDHEN and CDR2 SYDVKM. Trimming took 8 bases from V and 3 from J; bases not matched to a gene: 4. The CDR3 consists of 14 residues. Here the CDR3 DNA reads TGTGCCAGCCTTTCAGGGGGTGGGGCCAACGTCCTGACTTTC. Its protein is CASLSGGGANVLTF.

This sequence joins TRBV3-1 (or the pseudogene TRBV3-2) and TRBJ1-2, with a tentative D call TRBD1 (5 bases). CDR1 LGHDT and CDR2 YNNKEL come from the germline V gene (reference sequence). Trimming cost V 3 bases and J 4 bases, with 6 bases left between them. This CDR3 is 12 amino acids long. In DNA, the CDR3 is TGTGCCAGCAGCCAGGGGGGCTATGGCTACACCTTC. As protein: CASSQGGYGYTF.

The V call is TRBV12-3 or TRBV12-4, the J call TRBJ1-6, with a tentative D call TRBD1 (5 bases). This CDR3 spans 13 amino acids. With 5 bases removed from V and 8 bases from J, the gap between germline ends came to 10 bases. The CDR3 here is CASSTDSYSPLHF. CDR3 nucleotide sequence: TGTGCCAGCAGTACCGACAGCTATTCACCCCTCCACTTT.

V is TRBV28 and J is TRBJ2-7; TRBD2 matches at 9 bases. CDR1 MDHEN and CDR2 SYDVKM come from the germline V gene. V shed 5 bases, J shed 4 bases, and the junction held 6 bases outside the gene matches. The CDR3 is 14 residues long. In DNA form, the CDR3 reads TGTGCCAGCAGTCTGACTAGCGGAATTTACGAGCAGTACTTC. Its protein product is CASSLTSGIYEQYF.

This rearrangement joins TRBV7-2 to TRBJ2-3; D perhaps matches TRBD2 (6 bases). This CDR3 comprises 14 residues. Trimming took off 5 bases at V and 3 bases at J, with 12 bases between the two ends. Germline V gene sequence: CDR1 SGHTA, CDR2 FQGNSA. The CDR3 sequence: CASSPRLGTDTQYF. The CDR3 nucleotides are TGTGCCAGCAGCCCGCGACTAGGAACAGATACGCAGTATTTT.

About this clone: The junction and the germline gene differ at one end; a read error may be behind it. The chain uses TRBV7-7 and TRBJ2-2; D unclear. From germline, CDR1 is SSHAT and CDR2 FNYEAQ (reference sequence). The CDR3 spans 17 residues. Written as DNA, the CDR3 is TGTGCTAGCAGCCCTAGAGGCGGTAACACGAACACCGGGGAGCTGTTTTTT. It codes for CASSPRGGNTNTGELFF. Complete variable domain (other parts from reference TRBV7-7 and TRBJ2-2): GAGVSQSPRYKVTKRGQDVTLRCDPISSHATLYWYQQALGQGPEFLTYFNYEAQPDKSGLPSDRFSAERPEGSISTLTIQRTEQRDSAMYRCASSPRGGNTNTGELFFGEGSRLTVL.

The J gene is TRBJ2-1, the V gene TRBV28; the D gene is possibly TRBD2 (5 bases). The V gene lost 8 bases and the J gene lost 8 bases, with 28 bases spanning the gap. This CDR3 spans 17 amino acids. Germline V gene data show CDR1 as MDHEN and CDR2 as SYDVKM. This CDR3 reads CASQPGRGPFLTDEQFF. The CDR3 coding sequence is TGTGCCAGCCAACCGGGCCGGGGTCCATTCCTTACGGATGAGCAGTTCTTC. The full variable domain, with the rest looked up from reference TRBV28 and TRBJ2-1, is DVKVTQSSRYLVKRTGEKVFLECVQDMDHENMFWYRQDPGLGLRLIYFSYDVKMKEKGDIPEGYSVSREKKERFSLILESASTNQTSMYLCASQPGRGPFLTDEQFFGPGTRLTVL.

The chain is built from TRBV4-3 and TRBJ2-3, with 8 positions matching TRBD2. This CDR3 has 15 amino acids. The junction had 3 bases not matched to a gene; V was cut back by 3 bases and J by 1 base. The germline CDR1 and CDR2 sequences are LGHNA and YSLEER. The CDR3 region has the DNA TGCGCCAGCAGCCAGTCGACTAGCGGCACAGATACGCAGTATTTT. Its translation: CASSQSTSGTDTQYF.

This chain links TRBV5-1 with TRBJ2-1; the D is unclear. Trimming left V 3 bases short and J 13 bases short, with 14 bases between. The CDR3 is made up of 12 amino acids. CDR1 is SGHRS, CDR2 YFSETQ, per germline. The CDR3 DNA is TGCGCCAGCAGCTCGGAGTCGGGTGCACAGTTCTTC. It specifies CASSSESGAQFF.

J is TRBJ2-3 and V is TRBV7-2, with 7 nucleotides matching TRBD1. The V and J ends lost 1 base and 1 base, in that order; junction bases with no gene match: 8. The CDR3 sequence is 17 residues long. The germline V gene has CDR1 SGHTA and CDR2 FQGNSA. The CDR3 region has the DNA TGTGCCAGCAGCTTAGTTGGTAGAACAGGGGGCACAGATACGCAGTATTTT. Translating gives CASSLVGRTGGTDTQYF.

The chain carries TRBV11-2 and TRBJ2-2, with TRBD2 as a possible D gene (5 bases). There are 14 residues in the CDR3. CDR1 and CDR2 (germline): SGHAT, FQNNGV. The V end lost 1 base, the J end lost 4 bases, and 7 bases lay between the germline ends. CDR3 amino acids: CASSLVRATGELFF. In nucleotides, the CDR3 is TGTGCCAGCAGCTTAGTGCGGGCCACCGGGGAGCTGTTTTTT.

V gene TRBV28 combines with J gene TRBJ1-1; D gene uncertain. V was trimmed by 3 bases and J by 1 base, leaving 9 bases between them. Germline V gene sequence: CDR1 MDHEN, CDR2 SYDVKM. The CDR3 extends over 14 amino acids. The CDR3 sequence is CASSFGRKNTEAFF. The DNA of the CDR3 is TGTGCCAGCAGTTTTGGCCGGAAGAACACTGAAGCTTTCTTT.

The V and J genes are TRBV10-3 and TRBJ2-3; 12 positions agree with TRBD2. Germline CDR1 reads ENHRY; CDR2 reads SYGVKD. The V and J ends lost 3 bases and 2 bases, in that order; junction bases with no gene match: 15. This CDR3 is built from 20 residues. In nucleotides, the CDR3 is TGTGCCATCAGTGACCCCGGGACTAGCGGGTTCAGGGAGTTCACAGATACGCAGTATTTT. Translated: CAISDPGTSGFREFTDTQYF.

The chain is built from TRBV9 and TRBJ1-1; the match to TRBD1 covers 8 bases. The CDR3 extends over 14 amino acids. CDR1 SGDLS and CDR2 YYNGEE come from the germline V gene. J lost 4 bases, V lost 3 bases, and 5 bases had no gene match. In nucleotides, the CDR3 is TGTGCCAGCAGCGCCTTGACAGGGGCCACTGAAGCTTTCTTT. It is translated as CASSALTGATEAFF.

This clone has more than one count but fewer than ten. The gene calls are TRBV28 and TRBJ1-1; D gene ambiguous. Per germline, CDR1 MDHEN and CDR2 SYDVKM. Trimming cost V 5 bases and J 5 bases, with 9 bases left between them. CDR3 length: 12 amino acids. For the CDR3, the DNA is TGTGCCAGCAGTCTTACGAGTACTGAAGCTTTCTTT. This sequence encodes CASSLTSTEAFF.

The chain uses TRBV6-5 and TRBJ2-3, with TRBD2 identical over 14 bases. This CDR3 region has 15 residues. With V trimmed by 4 bases and J by 6 bases, 3 bases remained unmatched. Germline CDR1 and CDR2: MNHEY and SVGAGI. The CDR3, as DNA: TGTGCCAGCAGTTTGACTAGCGGGAGGGGCGATACGCAGTATTTT. Amino acids: CASSLTSGRGDTQYF.